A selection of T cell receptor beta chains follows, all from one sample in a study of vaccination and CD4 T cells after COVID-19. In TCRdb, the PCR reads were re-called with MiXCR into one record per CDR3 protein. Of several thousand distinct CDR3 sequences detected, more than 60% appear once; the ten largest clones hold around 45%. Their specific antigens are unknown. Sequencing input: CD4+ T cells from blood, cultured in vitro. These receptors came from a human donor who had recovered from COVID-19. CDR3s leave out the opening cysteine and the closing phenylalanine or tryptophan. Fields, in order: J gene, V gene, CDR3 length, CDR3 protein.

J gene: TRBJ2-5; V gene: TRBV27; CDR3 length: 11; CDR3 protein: ASSRTGDETQY
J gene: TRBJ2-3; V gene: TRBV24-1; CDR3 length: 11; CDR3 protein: ATSDSGTDTQY
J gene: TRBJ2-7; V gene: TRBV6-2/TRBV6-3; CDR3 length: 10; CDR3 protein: ASSYMGMGQY
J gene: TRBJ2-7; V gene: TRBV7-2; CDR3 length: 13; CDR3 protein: ASSLAVRASYEQY
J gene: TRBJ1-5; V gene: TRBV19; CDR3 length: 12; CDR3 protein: ASSTTGGRQPQH
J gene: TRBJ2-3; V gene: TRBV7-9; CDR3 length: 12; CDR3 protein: ASSSGTSADTQY
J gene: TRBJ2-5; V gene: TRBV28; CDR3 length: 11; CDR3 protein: ASSSGEQETQY
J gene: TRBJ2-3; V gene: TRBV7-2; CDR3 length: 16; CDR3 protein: ASTPEEDLAGGTDTQY
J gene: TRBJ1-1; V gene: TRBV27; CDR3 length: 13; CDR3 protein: ASAPTGRGSTEAF
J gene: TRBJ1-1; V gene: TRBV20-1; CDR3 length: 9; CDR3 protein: SARGWAEAF
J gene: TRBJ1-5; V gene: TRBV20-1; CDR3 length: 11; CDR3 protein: SAIVGPNQPQH
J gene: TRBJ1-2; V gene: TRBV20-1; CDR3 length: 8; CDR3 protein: SASSGRYT
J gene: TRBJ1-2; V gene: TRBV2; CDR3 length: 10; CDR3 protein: ASRTTGEGYT
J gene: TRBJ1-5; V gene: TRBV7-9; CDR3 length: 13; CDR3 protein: ASSLSGYSNQPQH
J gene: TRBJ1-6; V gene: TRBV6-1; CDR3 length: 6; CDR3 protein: ASSRTH
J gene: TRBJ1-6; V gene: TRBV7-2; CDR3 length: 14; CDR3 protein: ASSLQTGGYNSPLH
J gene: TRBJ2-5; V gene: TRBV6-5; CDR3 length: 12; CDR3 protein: ASSYQDSIETQY
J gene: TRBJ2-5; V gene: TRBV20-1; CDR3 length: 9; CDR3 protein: SGVGRETQY
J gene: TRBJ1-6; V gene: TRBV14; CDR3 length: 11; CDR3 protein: ASSYTKGSPLH
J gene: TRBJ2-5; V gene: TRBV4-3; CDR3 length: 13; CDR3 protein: ASSQLLAERETQY
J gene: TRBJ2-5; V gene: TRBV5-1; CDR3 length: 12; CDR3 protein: ASSLGGHQETQY
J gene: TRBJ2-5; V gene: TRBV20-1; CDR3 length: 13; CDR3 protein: SASGAGGNQETQY
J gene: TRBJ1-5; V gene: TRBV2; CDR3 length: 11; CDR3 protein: ASSNWANQPQH
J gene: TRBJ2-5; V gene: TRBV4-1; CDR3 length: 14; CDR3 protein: ASSHGETSGGETQY
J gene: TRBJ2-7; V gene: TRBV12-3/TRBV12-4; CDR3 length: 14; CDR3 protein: ASSQIAGGLMYEQY
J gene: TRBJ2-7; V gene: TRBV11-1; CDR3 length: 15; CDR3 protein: ASSRLPGLTFVDEQY
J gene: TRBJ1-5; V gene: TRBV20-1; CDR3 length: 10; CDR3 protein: SARFGAGPQH
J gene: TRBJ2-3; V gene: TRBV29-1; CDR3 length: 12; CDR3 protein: SVEAGLPGDTQY
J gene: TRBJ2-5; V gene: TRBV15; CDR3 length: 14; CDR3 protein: ATSRDRMGSGETQY
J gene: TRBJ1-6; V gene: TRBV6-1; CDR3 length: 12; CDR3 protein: ASTYGGADSPLH
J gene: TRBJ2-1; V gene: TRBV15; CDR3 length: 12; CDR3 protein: ATSRDLSGGLKF
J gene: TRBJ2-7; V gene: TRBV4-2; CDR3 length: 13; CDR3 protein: ASSRPATGGYEQY
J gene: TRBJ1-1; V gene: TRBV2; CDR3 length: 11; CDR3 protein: ASSTDRWGEAF
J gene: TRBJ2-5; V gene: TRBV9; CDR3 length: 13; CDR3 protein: ASSATSGPQETQY
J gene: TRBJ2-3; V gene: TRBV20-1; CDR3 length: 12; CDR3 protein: SARGLASTDTQY
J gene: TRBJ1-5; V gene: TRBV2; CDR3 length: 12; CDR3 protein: ASSEQGGNQPQH
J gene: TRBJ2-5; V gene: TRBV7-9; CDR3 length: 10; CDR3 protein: ATGLHDGTQY
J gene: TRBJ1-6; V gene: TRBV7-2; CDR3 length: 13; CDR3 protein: ASIKDRGYNSPLH
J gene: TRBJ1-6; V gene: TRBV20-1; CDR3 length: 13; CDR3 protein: SARGTGSYNSPLH
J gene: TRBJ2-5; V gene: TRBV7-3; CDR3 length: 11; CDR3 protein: ASSKTYQETQY
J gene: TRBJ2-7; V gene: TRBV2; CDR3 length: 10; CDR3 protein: ASSEEVAEQY
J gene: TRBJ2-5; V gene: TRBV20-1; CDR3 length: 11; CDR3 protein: SVPPGGRQTQY
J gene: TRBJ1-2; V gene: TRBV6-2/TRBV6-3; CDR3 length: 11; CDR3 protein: ASSRTWGYGYT
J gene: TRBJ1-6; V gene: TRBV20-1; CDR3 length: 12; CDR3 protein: SARAQVYGSPLH